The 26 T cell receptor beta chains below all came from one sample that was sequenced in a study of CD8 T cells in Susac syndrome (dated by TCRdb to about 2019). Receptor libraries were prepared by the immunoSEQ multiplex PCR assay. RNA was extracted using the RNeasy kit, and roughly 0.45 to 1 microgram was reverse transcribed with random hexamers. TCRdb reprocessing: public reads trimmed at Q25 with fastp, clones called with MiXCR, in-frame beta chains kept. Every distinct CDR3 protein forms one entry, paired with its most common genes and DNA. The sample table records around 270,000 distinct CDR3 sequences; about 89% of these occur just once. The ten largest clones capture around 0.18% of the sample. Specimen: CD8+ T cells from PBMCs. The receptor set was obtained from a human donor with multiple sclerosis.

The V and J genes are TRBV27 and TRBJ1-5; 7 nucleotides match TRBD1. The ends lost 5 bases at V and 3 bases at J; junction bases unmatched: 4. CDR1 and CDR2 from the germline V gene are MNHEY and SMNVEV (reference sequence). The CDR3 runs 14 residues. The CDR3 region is CASSVTGYNQPQHF. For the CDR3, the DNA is TGTGCCAGCAGTGTGACAGGGTACAATCAGCCCCAGCATTTT.

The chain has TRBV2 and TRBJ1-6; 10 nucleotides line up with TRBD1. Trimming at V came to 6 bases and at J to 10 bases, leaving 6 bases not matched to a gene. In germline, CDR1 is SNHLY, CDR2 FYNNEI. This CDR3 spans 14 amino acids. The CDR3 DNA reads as TGTGCCAGCAGACCGGGACAGGGGCCCTCACCCCTCCACTTT. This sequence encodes CASRPGQGPSPLHF.

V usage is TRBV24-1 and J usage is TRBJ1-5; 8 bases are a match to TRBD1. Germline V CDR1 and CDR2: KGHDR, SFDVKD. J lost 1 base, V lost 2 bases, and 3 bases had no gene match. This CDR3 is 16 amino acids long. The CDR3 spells CATSDSGQGSNQPQHF. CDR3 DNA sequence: TGTGCCACCAGTGATTCTGGACAGGGAAGCAATCAGCCCCAGCATTTT.

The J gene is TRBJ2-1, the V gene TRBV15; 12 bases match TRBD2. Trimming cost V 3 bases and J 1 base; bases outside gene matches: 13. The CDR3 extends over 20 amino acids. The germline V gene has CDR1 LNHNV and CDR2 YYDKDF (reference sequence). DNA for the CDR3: TGTGCCACCAGCAGTCTGGGGGCTAGCGGGAGGGCGCCTTCCTACAATGAGCAGTTCTTC. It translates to CATSSLGASGRAPSYNEQFF.

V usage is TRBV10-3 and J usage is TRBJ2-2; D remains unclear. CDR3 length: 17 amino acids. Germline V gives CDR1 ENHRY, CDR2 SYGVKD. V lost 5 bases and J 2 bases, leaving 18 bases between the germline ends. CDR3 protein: CAISPYGAATNTGELFF. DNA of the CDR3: TGTGCCATCAGTCCCTATGGCGCGGCAACTAACACCGGGGAGCTGTTTTTT.

In DNA form, the CDR3 reads TGTGCCAGCAGGCAGACCCCGAACACTGAAGCTTTCTTT. This sequence encodes CASRQTPNTEAFF. The V gene is TRBV5-5, the J gene TRBJ1-1; the D is unclear. The CDR3 runs 13 residues. V lost 5 bases, J lost 1 base, and 9 bases lay in between. The germline V gene encodes CDR1 SGHKS and CDR2 YYEKEE (reference sequence).

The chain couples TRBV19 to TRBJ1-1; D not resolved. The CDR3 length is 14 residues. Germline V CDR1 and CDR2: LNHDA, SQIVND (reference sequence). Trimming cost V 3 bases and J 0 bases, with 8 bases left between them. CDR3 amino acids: CASSIGSMNTEAFF. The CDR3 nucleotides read TGTGCCAGTAGTATCGGGTCCATGAACACTGAAGCTTTCTTT.

CDR3 region: CASSLVGGSFTDTQYF. CDR3 nucleotide sequence: TGCGCCAGCAGCTTGGTTGGCGGGAGTTTTACAGATACGCAGTATTTT. The chain recombines TRBV5-1 with TRBJ2-3; 7 bases fit TRBD2. Germline CDR1 and CDR2: SGHRS and YFSETQ. This CDR3 is 16 amino acids long. V lost 0 bases and J lost 3; bases outside the gene matches: 7.

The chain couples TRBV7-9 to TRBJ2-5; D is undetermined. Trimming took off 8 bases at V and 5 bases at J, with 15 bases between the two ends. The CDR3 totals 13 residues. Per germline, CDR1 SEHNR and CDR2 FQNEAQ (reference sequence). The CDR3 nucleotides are TGTGCCAGCTCCTCAATTCTAGGGGAGACCCAGTACTTC. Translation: CASSSILGETQYF.

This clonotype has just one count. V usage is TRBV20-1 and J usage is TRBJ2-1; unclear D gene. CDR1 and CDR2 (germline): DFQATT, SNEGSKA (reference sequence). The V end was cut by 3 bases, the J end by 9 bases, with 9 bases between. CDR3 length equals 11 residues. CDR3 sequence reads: CSASNLGEQFF. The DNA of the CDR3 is TGCAGTGCTAGTAATCTTGGTGAGCAGTTCTTC.

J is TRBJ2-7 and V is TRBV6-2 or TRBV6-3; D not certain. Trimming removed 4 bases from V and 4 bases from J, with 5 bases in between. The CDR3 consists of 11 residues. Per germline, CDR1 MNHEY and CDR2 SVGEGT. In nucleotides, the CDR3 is TGTGCCAGCAGTTTTCGTTACGAGCAGTACTTC. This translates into CASSFRYEQYF.

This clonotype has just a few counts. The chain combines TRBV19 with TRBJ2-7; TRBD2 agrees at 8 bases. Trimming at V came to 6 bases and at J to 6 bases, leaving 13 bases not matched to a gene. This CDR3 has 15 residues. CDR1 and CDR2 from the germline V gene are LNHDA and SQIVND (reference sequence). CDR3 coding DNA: TGTGCCAGTAGATTAAGCGGGGGCGCGGTCTCCGAGCAGTACTTC. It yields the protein CASRLSGGAVSEQYF.

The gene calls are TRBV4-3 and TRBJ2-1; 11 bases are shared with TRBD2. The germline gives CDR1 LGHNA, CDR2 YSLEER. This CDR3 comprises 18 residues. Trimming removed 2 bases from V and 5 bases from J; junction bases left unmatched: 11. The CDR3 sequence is CASSQLMVLAGGDNEQFF. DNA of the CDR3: TGCGCCAGCAGCCAACTCATGGTATTAGCGGGAGGGGACAATGAGCAGTTCTTC.

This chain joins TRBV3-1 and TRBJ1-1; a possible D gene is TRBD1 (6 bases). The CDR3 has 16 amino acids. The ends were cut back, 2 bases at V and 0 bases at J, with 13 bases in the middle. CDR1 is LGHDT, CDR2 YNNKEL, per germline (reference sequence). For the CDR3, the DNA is TGTGCCAGCAGCCAACCCAGGCAGGGGTTGAACACTGAAGCTTTCTTT. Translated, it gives CASSQPRQGLNTEAFF.

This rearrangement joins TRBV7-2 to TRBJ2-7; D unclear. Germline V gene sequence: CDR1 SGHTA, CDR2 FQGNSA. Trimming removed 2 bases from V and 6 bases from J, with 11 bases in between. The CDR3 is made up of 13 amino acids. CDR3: CASSLSPVGEQYF. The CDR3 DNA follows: TGTGCCAGCAGCTTATCTCCCGTGGGCGAGCAGTACTTC.

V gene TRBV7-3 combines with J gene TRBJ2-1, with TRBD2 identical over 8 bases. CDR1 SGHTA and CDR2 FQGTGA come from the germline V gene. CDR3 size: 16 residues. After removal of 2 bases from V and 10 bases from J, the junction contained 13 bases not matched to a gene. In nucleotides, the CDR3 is TGTGCCAGCAGCTTAGTACCGGGAGGGCCCCGGGGGGAGCAGTTCTTC. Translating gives CASSLVPGGPRGEQFF.

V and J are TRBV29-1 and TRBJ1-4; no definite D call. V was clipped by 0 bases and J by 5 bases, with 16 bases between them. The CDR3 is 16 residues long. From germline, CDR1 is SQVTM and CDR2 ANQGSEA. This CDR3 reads CSVEDKDRAVNEKLFF. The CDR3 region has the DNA TGCAGCGTTGAAGACAAAGACCGAGCCGTCAATGAAAAACTGTTTTTT.

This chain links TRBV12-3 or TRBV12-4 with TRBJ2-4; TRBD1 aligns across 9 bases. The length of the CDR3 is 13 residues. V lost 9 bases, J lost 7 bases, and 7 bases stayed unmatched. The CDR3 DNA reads TGTGCCAGTTGGGACAGGGCTGGGAACATTCAGTACTTC. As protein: CASWDRAGNIQYF.

CDR3 region: CASSRTSLHF. The CDR3 DNA reads TGTGCCAGCAGCCGCACCTCCCTCCACTTT. The chain has TRBV7-9 and TRBJ1-6; the D is unclear. This CDR3 has 10 amino acids. Germline values: CDR1 SEHNR, CDR2 FQNEAQ (reference sequence). V was cut by 5 bases and J by 14 bases, with 7 bases left in between.

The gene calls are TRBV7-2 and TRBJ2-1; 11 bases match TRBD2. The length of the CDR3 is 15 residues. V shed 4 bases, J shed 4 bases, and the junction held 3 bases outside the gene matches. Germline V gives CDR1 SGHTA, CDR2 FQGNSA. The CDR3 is CASSSVAGGYNEQFF. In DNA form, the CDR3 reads TGTGCCAGCAGCTCCGTAGCGGGAGGGTACAATGAGCAGTTCTTC.

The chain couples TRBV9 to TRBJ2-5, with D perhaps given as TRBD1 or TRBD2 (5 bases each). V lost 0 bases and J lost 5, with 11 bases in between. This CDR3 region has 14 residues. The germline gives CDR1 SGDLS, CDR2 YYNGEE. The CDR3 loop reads CASSVGGIVETQYF. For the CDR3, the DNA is TGTGCCAGCAGCGTAGGGGGGATTGTGGAGACCCAGTACTTC.

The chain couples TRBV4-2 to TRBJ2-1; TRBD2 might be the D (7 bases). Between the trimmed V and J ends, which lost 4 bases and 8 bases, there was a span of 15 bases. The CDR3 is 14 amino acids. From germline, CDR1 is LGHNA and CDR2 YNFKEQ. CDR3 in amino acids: CASSPTRGLDEQFF. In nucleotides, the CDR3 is TGTGCCAGCAGCCCCACGCGGGGGCTAGATGAGCAGTTCTTC.

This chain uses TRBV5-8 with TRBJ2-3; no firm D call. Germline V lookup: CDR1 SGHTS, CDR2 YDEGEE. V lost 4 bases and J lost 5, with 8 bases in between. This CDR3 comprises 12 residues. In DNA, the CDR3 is TGTGCCAGCAGCCCGGATGTAGATACGCAGTATTTT. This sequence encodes CASSPDVDTQYF.

CDR3 sequence (DNA): TGTGCCAGCAGCTTAGCCGGGGTTGGGACAGACGATAAAAACATTCAGTACTTC. The encoded protein is CASSLAGVGTDDKNIQYF. The chain joins TRBV13 to TRBJ2-4; TRBD1 agrees at 7 bases. This CDR3 has 18 amino acids. Unmatched junction bases numbered 13, after V lost 1 base and J lost 4 bases. Per germline, CDR1 PRHDT and CDR2 FYEKMQ (reference sequence).

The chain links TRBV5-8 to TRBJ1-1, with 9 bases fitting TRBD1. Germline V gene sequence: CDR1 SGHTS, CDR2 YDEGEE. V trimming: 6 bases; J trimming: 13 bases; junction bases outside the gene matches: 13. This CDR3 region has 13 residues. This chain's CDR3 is CASILHRGLEDFF. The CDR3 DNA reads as TGTGCCAGCATCCTTCACAGGGGGCTGGAGGATTTCTTT.

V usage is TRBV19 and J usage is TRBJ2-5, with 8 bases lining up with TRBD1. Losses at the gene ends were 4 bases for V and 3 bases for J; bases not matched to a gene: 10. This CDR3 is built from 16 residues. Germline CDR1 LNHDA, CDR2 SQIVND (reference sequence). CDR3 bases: TGTGCCAGTAGTACCGGGACAGGTAGTTTGGAAGAGACCCAGTACTTC. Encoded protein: CASSTGTGSLEETQYF.